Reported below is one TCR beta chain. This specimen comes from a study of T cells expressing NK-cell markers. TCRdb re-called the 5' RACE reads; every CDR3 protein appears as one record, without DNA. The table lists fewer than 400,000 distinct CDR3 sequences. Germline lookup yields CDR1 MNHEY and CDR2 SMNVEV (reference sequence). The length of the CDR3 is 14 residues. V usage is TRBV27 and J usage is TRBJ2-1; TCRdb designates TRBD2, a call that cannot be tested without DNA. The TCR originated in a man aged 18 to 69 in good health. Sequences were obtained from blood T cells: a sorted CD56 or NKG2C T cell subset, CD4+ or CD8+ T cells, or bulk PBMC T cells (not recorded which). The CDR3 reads CASRQGLAGGEQFF.